The 21 T cell receptor delta chains below were found in one sample sequenced in a study of Vδ1+ human thymocytes. Findings of the study overall: In the thymus, TRG and TRD repertoires looked highly polyclonal with Gaussian CDR3 lengths.

Extracted RNA was reverse transcribed into cDNA. CDR3 amplicons came from multiplex PCR with pooled V-gene forward and constant-region reverse primers. TCRdb re-called the multiplex PCR reads through CATT. This table has about 50,000 delta-chain clones, over 12% appearing once. Antigens of these TCRs are unknown. The sequenced sample consisted of Vdelta1+ gamma-delta thymocytes from the thymus. Subset described: FACS-sorted CD3+ TCRalphabeta- TCRVdelta1+ TCRVdelta2- thymocytes. The receptors here all came from a girl under three years old who had congenital heart surgery.

This clone was counted a few times. J is TRDJ1 and V is TRDV1, with 8 bases aligning to TRDD3. Germline lookup yields CDR1 TSWWSYY and CDR2 QGS. The junction had 19 bases not matched to a gene; V was cut back by 1 base and J by 0 bases. This CDR3 comprises 21 residues. The CDR3 spells CALGEPSKAFPTGGYTDKLIF. CDR3 DNA sequence: TGTGCTCTTGGGGAACCATCGAAGGCCTTCCCGACTGGGGGGTACACCGATAAACTCATCTTT.

This clone was found a few times. The chain is built from TRDV1 and TRDJ1; no reliable D call. Germline CDR1 reads TSWWSYY; CDR2 reads QGS. The CDR3 covers 18 residues. V gave up 1 base and J gave up 3 bases, with 21 bases separating them. The CDR3 DNA is TGTGCTCTTGGGGAACCCACGAAAGGACCACGGGTGGCCGATAAACTCATCTTT. It specifies CALGEPTKGPRVADKLIF.

J is TRDJ1 and V is TRDV1; TRDD3 matches at 11 bases. Unmatched junction bases numbered 15, after V lost 5 bases and J lost 4 bases. The CDR3 runs 18 residues. From germline, CDR1 is TSWWSYY and CDR2 QGS. The CDR3 reads CALGSAVDWGIEDDKLIF. The CDR3 DNA follows: TGTGCTCTTGGGAGTGCCGTAGACTGGGGGATAGAGGACGATAAACTCATCTTT.

The chain is built from TRDV1 and TRDJ1; 7 bases agree with TRDD3. The CDR3 extends over 23 amino acids. Trimming removed 1 base from V and 0 bases from J; junction bases left unmatched: 26. Germline-derived CDR1 and CDR2 are TSWWSYY and QGS. The CDR3 spells CALGEPKVGYGARQWSYTDKLIF. The DNA for the CDR3 is TGTGCTCTTGGGGAACCGAAGGTAGGATACGGAGCACGACAATGGTCGTACACCGATAAACTCATCTTT.

This clone was picked up many times. The chain couples TRDV2 to TRDJ1, with 12 bases that match TRDD3. CDR1 is GEAIGNYY and CDR2 is EKD in the germline V gene. V shed 1 base and J 1 base; nucleotides not matched to a gene: 24. This CDR3 comprises 23 residues. CDR3 amino acids: CACDTYEGVLGDTREEGTDKLIF. CDR3 nucleotide sequence: TGTGCCTGTGACACGTACGAGGGCGTACTGGGGGATACTCGGGAGGAAGGCACCGATAAACTCATCTTT.

The rearrangement joins TRDV1 to TRDJ1, with TRDD3 matching over 11 bases. CDR1 TSWWSYY and CDR2 QGS come from the germline V gene. V shed 5 bases, J shed 1 base, and the junction held 12 bases outside the gene matches. The length of the CDR3 is 18 residues. CDR3 protein: CALGPGGAGGYTTDKLIF. In DNA, the CDR3 is TGTGCTCTTGGGCCAGGTGGGGCTGGGGGATACACCACCGATAAACTCATCTTT.

This clone was seen only a few times. This sequence joins TRDV1 and TRDJ1, with D hard to call. This CDR3 has 17 amino acids. In germline, CDR1 is TSWWSYY, CDR2 QGS. With 0 bases removed from V and 0 bases from J, the gap between germline ends came to 14 bases. Here the CDR3 DNA reads TGTGCTCTTGGGGAACTGGAGCAGGAAACGTACACCGATAAACTCATCTTT. Its translation is CALGELEQETYTDKLIF.

The chain is built from TRDV1 and TRDJ1; D might be TRDD2 (6 bases). Germline V gene sequence: CDR1 TSWWSYY, CDR2 QGS. The V end was cut by 4 bases, the J end by 0 bases, with 39 bases between. The CDR3 runs 24 residues. The CDR3 is CALGGPSPLDRCPPGAIYTDKLIF. The CDR3 coding sequence is TGTGCTCTTGGGGGGCCTTCCCCTCTCGACCGGTGCCCTCCGGGCGCGATATACACCGATAAACTCATCTTT.

The chain links TRDV1 to TRDJ1; D perhaps matches TRDD3 (6 bases). Trimming took 5 bases from V and 1 from J, leaving 14 bases between them. Germline assignment: CDR1 TSWWSYY and CDR2 QGS. This CDR3 has 15 residues. The chain's CDR3 is CALGPLVGVTDKLIF. The CDR3 DNA is TGTGCTCTTGGGCCCCTGGTGGGGGTCACCGATAAACTCATCTTT.

This clone was detected a few times. V gene TRDV1 combines with J gene TRDJ1; 8 positions agree with TRDD3. The J segment lost 1 base and the V segment lost 2 bases, leaving 15 bases of the junction unmatched. The germline V gene has CDR1 TSWWSYY and CDR2 QGS. This CDR3 is 19 amino acids long. The CDR3 nucleotides are TGTGCTCTTGGGGAAGAAGGACTACTGGGGGGATGTGGCACCGATAAACTCATCTTT. Residues: CALGEEGLLGGCGTDKLIF.

The J gene is TRDJ1, the V gene TRDV1; D not certain. In germline, CDR1 is TSWWSYY, CDR2 QGS. V dropped 3 bases and J dropped 5 bases, with 16 bases sitting between them. The CDR3 consists of 15 residues. The DNA of the CDR3 is TGTGCTCTTGGGGAGGGACTTCTCCCCCCAGATAAACTCATCTTT. Translating it yields CALGEGLLPPDKLIF.

Details on this clone: A read error may be the cause here, since a much bigger clone is one base away. The same CDR3 arises from other DNA sequences in this sample as well. The chain recombines TRAV29/DV5 with TRDJ1; 8 bases are shared with TRDD3. Trimming cost V 0 bases and J 4 bases; bases outside gene matches: 20. This CDR3 contains 19 residues. The germline gives CDR1 NSMFDY, CDR2 ISSIKDK. The DNA for the CDR3 is TGTGCAGCAAGCGCGACTTCCCGCTACTGGGGGTTAACTCTCGATAAACTCATCTTT. Its protein is CAASATSRYWGLTLDKLIF.

The rearrangement uses TRDV1 and TRDJ1, with TRDD2 as a possible D gene (7 bases). Germline CDR1 reads TSWWSYY; CDR2 reads QGS. CDR3 length: 24 amino acids. V was pared by 1 base and J by 3 bases, with 39 bases between. The CDR3 sequence: CALGEPRFPTLGVGGPLLPDKLIF. The DNA of the CDR3 is TGTGCTCTTGGGGAACCACGTTTTCCTACGCTCGGAGTTGGGGGCCCACTCCTTCCCGATAAACTCATCTTT.

This clone has just a few counts. V usage is TRDV1 and J usage is TRDJ1; 12 nucleotides match TRDD3. Trimming cost V 2 bases and J 5 bases; bases outside gene matches: 12. CDR1 TSWWSYY and CDR2 QGS come from the germline V gene. The CDR3 covers 18 residues. The CDR3 loop is CALGEGASAGGYGDKLIF. The DNA of the CDR3 is TGTGCTCTTGGGGAAGGGGCCTCCGCTGGGGGATACGGAGATAAACTCATCTTT.

This chain links TRDV1 with TRDJ1; perhaps TRDD2 as D (5 bases). CDR1 and CDR2 from the germline V gene are TSWWSYY and QGS. CDR3 length: 15 amino acids. V was cut by 4 bases and J by 3 bases, with 15 bases left in between. The DNA for the CDR3 is TGTGCTCTTGGGGTCCCCCCCTACCGGGCCGATAAACTCATCTTT. This translates into CALGVPPYRADKLIF.

There are a few counts of this clone. This rearrangement joins TRDV1 to TRDJ1, with TRDD2 as a possible D gene (6 bases). Germline V lookup: CDR1 TSWWSYY, CDR2 QGS. The CDR3 contains 18 residues. V gave up 2 bases and J gave up 1 base, with 20 bases separating them. The CDR3 DNA is TGTGCTCTTGGGGAAAAGTCGCCTACTCCTACGACCACCGATAAACTCATCTTT. This encodes CALGEKSPTPTTTDKLIF.

This chain links TRDV1 with TRDJ1; 10 nucleotides agree with TRDD3. This CDR3 is built from 25 residues. J lost 2 bases, V lost 1 base, and 31 bases had no gene match. The germline V gene encodes CDR1 TSWWSYY and CDR2 QGS. DNA of the CDR3: TGTGCTCTTGGGGAACGTCTTCCTACCCCTTGGGGGATACTGCCCTCAGGCCAAGCAACCGATAAACTCATCTTT. Translating it yields CALGERLPTPWGILPSGQATDKLIF.

As regards this clone: The junction does not match germline at one end; this may be a read error. The chain uses TRDV1 and TRDJ1; D is undetermined. The germline gives CDR1 TSWWSYY, CDR2 QGS. This CDR3 spans 17 amino acids. The CDR3 nucleotides read TGTGCTCTTGGGAAACTAGCGAGGGAGATGGTCACCGATAAACTCATCTTT. Amino acids: CALGKLAREMVTDKLIF.

This clone was detected only a few times. This chain joins TRDV1 and TRDJ1, with TRDD3 matching over 7 bases. CDR1 is TSWWSYY, CDR2 QGS, per germline. The ends lost 1 base at V and 1 base at J; junction bases unmatched: 21. This CDR3 is built from 21 residues. CDR3 nucleotides: TGTGCTCTTGGGGAACCCTCCCAATCGGATCTGGGGGTTCTCTTCACCGATAAACTCATCTTT. It specifies CALGEPSQSDLGVLFTDKLIF.

The V call is TRDV1, the J call TRDJ1, with D perhaps TRDD3 (6 bases). In germline, CDR1 is TSWWSYY, CDR2 QGS. Deletions cut 0 bases from V and 0 bases from J, with 14 bases between. There are 17 residues in the CDR3. The CDR3: CALGELRGSSDTDKLIF. As DNA, the CDR3 is TGTGCTCTTGGGGAACTAAGGGGATCCAGCGACACCGATAAACTCATCTTT.

The V gene is TRDV1, the J gene TRDJ1, with 7 bases that match TRDD3. Germline V gene lookup returns CDR1 TSWWSYY and CDR2 QGS. After removal of 0 bases from V and 2 bases from J, the junction contained 18 bases not matched to a gene. This CDR3 region has 20 residues. As DNA, the CDR3 is TGTGCTCTTGGGGAACTGCGTACTGGGGATGCGTATCGGGGTACCGATAAACTCATCTTT. Residues: CALGELRTGDAYRGTDKLIF.